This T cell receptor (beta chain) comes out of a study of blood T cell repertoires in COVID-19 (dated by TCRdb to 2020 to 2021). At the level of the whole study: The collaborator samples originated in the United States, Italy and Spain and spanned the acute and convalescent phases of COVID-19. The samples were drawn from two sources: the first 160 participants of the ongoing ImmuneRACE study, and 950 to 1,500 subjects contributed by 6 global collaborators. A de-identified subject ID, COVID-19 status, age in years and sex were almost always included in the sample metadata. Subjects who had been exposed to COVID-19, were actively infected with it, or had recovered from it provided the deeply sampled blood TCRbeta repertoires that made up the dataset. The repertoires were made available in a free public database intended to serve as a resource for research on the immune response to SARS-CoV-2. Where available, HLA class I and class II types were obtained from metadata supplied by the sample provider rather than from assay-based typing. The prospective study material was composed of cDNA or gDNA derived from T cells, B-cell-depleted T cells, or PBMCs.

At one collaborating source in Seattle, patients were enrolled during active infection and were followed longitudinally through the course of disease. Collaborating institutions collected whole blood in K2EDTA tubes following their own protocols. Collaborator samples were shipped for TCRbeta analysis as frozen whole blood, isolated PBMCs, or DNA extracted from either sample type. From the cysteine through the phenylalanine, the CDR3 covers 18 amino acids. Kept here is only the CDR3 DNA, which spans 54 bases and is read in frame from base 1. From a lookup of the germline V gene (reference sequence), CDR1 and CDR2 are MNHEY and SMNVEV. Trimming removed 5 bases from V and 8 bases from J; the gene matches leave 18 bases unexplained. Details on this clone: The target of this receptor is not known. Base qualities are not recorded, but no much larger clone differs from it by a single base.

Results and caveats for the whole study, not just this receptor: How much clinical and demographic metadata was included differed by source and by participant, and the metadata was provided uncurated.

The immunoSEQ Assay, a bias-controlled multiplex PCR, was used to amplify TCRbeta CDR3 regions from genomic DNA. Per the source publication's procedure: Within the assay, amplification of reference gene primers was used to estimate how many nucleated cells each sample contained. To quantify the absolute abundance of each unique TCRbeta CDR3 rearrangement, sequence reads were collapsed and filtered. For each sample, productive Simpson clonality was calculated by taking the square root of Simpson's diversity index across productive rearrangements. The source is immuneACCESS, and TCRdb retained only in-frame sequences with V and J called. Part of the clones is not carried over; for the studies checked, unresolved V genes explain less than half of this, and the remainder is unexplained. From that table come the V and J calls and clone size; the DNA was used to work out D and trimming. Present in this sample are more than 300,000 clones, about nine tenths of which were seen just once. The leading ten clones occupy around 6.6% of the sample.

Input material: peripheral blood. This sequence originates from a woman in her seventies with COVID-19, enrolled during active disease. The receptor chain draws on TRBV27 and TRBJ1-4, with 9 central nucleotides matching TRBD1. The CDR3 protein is CASSLVLSGQGGYEKLFF. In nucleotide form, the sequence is TGTGCCAGCAGTCTAGTATTATCGGGACAGGGAGGGTACGAAAAACTGTTTTTT.